A single sample is the source of the 9 T cell receptor beta chains below, sequenced in a study of Ad26.COV2.S vaccination and SARS-CoV-2 variants. Noted treatment: 19 received Ad26.COV2.S at low or high dose, single or two shots; roughly five received placebo; per-sample allocation not given. The samples were gathered on day 63 after the first injection of vaccine or placebo. The data were produced by immunoSEQ multiplex PCR, yet TCRdb's version contains in-frame clones alone and is incomplete. This table has a few hundred thousand clones, 75% to 95% appearing once. The specimen comprised peripheral blood, sampled in a trial of Ad26.COV2.S vaccine versus placebo. The receptor set was obtained from a person between 18 and 65 years old who received the Ad26.COV2.S COVID-19 vaccine or a placebo.

V is TRBV11-2 and J is TRBJ2-7; perhaps D is TRBD1 or TRBD2 (5 bases each). In germline, CDR1 is SGHAT, CDR2 FQNNGV. The CDR3 is made up of 13 amino acids. V lost 5 bases, J lost 2 bases, and 10 bases lay in between. In nucleotides, the CDR3 is TGTGCCAGCAGCCCCGGGGCGACCTACGAGCAGTACTTC. Its translation: CASSPGATYEQYF.

This clone was seen only a few times. J is TRBJ2-1 and V is TRBV7-3, with TRBD2 matching 11 bases. Germline loops: CDR1 SGHTA, CDR2 FQGTGA. V lost 3 bases and J lost 9; bases outside the gene matches: 4. CDR3 size: 14 residues. CDR3 residues: CASSFGTSGFEQFF. Written as DNA, the CDR3 is TGTGCCAGCAGCTTCGGGACTAGCGGATTTGAGCAGTTCTTC.

The V call is TRBV11-2, the J call TRBJ2-1; 9 positions agree with TRBD2. Germline-derived CDR1 and CDR2 are SGHAT and FQNNGV. CDR3 size: 16 residues. The V segment lost 4 bases and the J segment 9 bases; nucleotides outside the gene matches: 13. The CDR3 DNA follows: TGTGCCAGCAGCTCCATAGCCGGGACTAGCCCTCTTGAGCAGTTCTTC. Its protein is CASSSIAGTSPLEQFF.

The genes are TRBV23-1 and TRBJ1-4, with D perhaps matching TRBD1 (5 bases). TRBV23-1 is an ORF; its function is uncertain. V lost 6 bases and J lost 11, with 25 bases in between. The length of the CDR3 is 16 residues. CDR3 DNA: TGCGCCAGCAGGGGTCTATGCGGCAGGGAGACTGGGAAACTGTTTTTT. Translated: CASRGLCGRETGKLFF.

This clone was found once. The chain has TRBV7-3 and TRBJ2-3; D remains ambiguous. V was pared by 10 bases and J by 1 base, with 12 bases between. Germline lookup yields CDR1 SGHTA and CDR2 FQGTGA. CDR3 size: 13 residues. The CDR3 DNA follows: TGTGCCACCGCTGTATCCCGCACAGATACGCAGTATTTT. Protein product: CATAVSRTDTQYF.

The rearrangement links TRBV7-2 to TRBJ2-1; TRBD2 agrees at 12 bases. Per the germline V gene, CDR1 is SGHTA and CDR2 is FQGNSA. The CDR3 length is 15 residues. Unmatched junction bases numbered 4, after V lost 0 bases and J lost 10 bases. This CDR3 reads CASSLATSGSREQFF. CDR3 coding DNA: TGTGCCAGCAGCTTAGCGACTAGCGGGAGCAGGGAGCAGTTCTTC.

The chain uses TRBV7-2 and TRBJ2-3; D is perhaps TRBD1 (5 bases). The CDR3 sequence is 16 residues long. V lost 4 bases to trimming and J lost 4 bases, with 18 bases between them. CDR1 and CDR2 from the germline V gene are SGHTA and FQGNSA. In DNA, the CDR3 is TGTGCCAGCAGCTCCTCCCCAGGGAATTGGGCAGATACGCAGTATTTT. Encoded protein: CASSSSPGNWADTQYF.

The chain joins TRBV7-9 to TRBJ1-2, with 8 bases aligning to TRBD1. This CDR3 comprises 19 residues. V shed 1 base, J shed 4 bases, and the junction held 17 bases outside the gene matches. Looked up from germline, CDR1 is SEHNR and CDR2 is FQNEAQ (reference sequence). The CDR3 reads CASSLELDDWDRTSYGYTF. The CDR3 region has the DNA TGTGCCAGCAGCTTAGAATTGGATGATTGGGACAGGACTTCCTATGGCTACACCTTC.

As to this clone: The identical CDR3 is also encoded by other nucleotide sequences in the sample. The rearrangement links TRBV7-8 to TRBJ2-3; no definite D call. The CDR3 is 12 residues long. Trimming pared 5 bases from V and 2 bases from J, leaving 5 bases between. The germline CDR1 and CDR2 sequences are SGHVS and FQNEAQ. The CDR3 DNA is TGTGCCAGCAGCCTATACACAGATACGCAGTATTTT. Translation gives CASSLYTDTQYF.